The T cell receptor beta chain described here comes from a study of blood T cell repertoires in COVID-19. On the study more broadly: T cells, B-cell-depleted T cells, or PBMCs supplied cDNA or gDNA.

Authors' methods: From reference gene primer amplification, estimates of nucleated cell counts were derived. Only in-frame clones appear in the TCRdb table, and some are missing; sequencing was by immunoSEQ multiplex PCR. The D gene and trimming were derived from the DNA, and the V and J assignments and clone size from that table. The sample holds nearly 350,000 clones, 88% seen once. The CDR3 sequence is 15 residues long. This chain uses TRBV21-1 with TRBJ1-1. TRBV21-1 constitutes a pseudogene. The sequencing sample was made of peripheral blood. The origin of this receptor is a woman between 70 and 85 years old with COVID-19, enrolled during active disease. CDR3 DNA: TGTGCCAGCAGCTATCCCACGGAGGGAGGGACTGAAGCTTTCTTT. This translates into CASSYPTEGGTEAFF.